This TCR beta chain was retrieved from a study of blood T cell repertoires in COVID-19. As for the study in general: In each case, the material was cDNA or gDNA derived from T cells, B-cell-depleted T cells, or PBMCs.

Trimming shortened V by 6 bases and J by 4 bases, and 16 bases separated the two germline ends. Germline lookup yields CDR1 WSHSY and CDR2 SAAADI. CDR3 length: 15 residues. In the authors' methods: Reference gene primer amplification gave nucleated cell count estimates. Measured with immunoSEQ multiplex PCR; TCRdb has only the in-frame clones, and not every one. The DNA was the basis for D and trimming; V, J and clone size are from that table. The table records tens of thousands of clones, roughly nine tenths of them present only once. The chain combines TRBV10-2 with TRBJ2-1; tentative D call: TRBD1 (5 bases). Sequencing used peripheral blood. This clonotype was obtained from a woman aged 50 to 60 with active COVID-19. The CDR3 protein is CASSLSTASYNEQFF. CDR3 in DNA: TGCGCCAGCAGCCTCTCGACAGCTTCATACAATGAGCAGTTCTTC.